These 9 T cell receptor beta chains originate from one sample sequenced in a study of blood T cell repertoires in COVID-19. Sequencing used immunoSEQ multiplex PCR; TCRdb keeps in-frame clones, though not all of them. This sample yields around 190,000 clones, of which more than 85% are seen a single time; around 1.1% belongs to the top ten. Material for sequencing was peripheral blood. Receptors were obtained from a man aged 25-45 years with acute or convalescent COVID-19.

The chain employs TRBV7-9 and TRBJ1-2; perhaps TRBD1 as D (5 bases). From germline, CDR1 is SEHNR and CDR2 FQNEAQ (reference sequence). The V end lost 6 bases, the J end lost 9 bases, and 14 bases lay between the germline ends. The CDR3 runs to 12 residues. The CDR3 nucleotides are TGTGCCAGCAGGGGGCGGGGGACGCGCTACACCTTC. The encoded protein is CASRGRGTRYTF.

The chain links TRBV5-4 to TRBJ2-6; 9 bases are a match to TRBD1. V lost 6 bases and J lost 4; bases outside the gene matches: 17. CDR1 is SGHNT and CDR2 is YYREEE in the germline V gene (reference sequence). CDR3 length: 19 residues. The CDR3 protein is CASTTGPGDRAPGANVLTF. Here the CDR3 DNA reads TGTGCCAGCACCACCGGCCCAGGGGACAGGGCCCCCGGGGCCAACGTCCTGACTTTC.

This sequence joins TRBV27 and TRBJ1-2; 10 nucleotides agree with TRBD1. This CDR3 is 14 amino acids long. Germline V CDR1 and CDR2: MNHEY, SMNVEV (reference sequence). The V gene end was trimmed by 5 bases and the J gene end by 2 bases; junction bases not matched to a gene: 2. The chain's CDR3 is CASSKDRGNYGYTF. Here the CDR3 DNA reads TGTGCCAGCAGTAAGGACAGGGGGAACTATGGCTACACCTTC.

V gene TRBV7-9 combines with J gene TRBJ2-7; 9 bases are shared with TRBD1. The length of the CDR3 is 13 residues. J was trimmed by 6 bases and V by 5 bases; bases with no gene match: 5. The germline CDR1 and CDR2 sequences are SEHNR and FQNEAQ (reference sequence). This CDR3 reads CASSTIQGAEQYF. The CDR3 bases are TGTGCCAGCAGCACCATACAGGGGGCCGAGCAGTACTTC.

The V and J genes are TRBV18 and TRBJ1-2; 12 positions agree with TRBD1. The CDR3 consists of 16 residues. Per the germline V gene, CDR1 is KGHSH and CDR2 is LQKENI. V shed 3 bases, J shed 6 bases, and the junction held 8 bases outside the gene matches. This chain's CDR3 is CASSPLGTGGEDGYTF. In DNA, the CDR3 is TGTGCCAGCTCACCCCTCGGGACAGGGGGCGAAGATGGCTACACCTTC.

In nucleotides, the CDR3 is TGTGCCAGCAGCCGCGGGAGGAACACCGGGGAGCTGTTTTTT. Translated, it gives CASSRGRNTGELFF. The chain has TRBV7-9 and TRBJ2-2; the match to TRBD2 covers 7 bases. Germline V gives CDR1 SEHNR, CDR2 FQNEAQ (reference sequence). The junction had 1 base not matched to a gene; V was cut back by 5 bases and J by 1 base. CDR3 length: 14 residues. The full variable domain, with the rest looked up from reference TRBV7-9 and TRBJ2-2, is DTGVSQNPRHKITKRGQNVTFRCDPISEHNRLYWYRQTLGQGPEFLTYFQNEAQLEKSRLLSDRFSAERPKGSFSTLEIQRTEQGDSAMYLCASSRGRNTGELFFGEGSRLTVL.

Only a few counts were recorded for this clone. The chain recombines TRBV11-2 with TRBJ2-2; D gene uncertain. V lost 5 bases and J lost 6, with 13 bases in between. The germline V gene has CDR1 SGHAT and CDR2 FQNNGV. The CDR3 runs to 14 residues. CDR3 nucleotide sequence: TGTGCCAGCAGCCCCTTTAGAGTGGCCGGGGAGCTGTTTTTT. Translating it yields CASSPFRVAGELFF.

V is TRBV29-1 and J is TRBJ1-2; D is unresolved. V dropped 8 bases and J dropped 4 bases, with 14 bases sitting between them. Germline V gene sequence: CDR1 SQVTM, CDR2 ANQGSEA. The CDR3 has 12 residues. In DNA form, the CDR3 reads TGCAGCCTTCGGGAGGGAGCCTATGGCTACACCTTC. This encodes CSLREGAYGYTF.

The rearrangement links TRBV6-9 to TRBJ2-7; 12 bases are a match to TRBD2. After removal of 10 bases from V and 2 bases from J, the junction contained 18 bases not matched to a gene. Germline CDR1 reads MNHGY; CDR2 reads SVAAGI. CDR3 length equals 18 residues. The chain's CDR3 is CATLQSSGRVRCPYEQYF. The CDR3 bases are TGTGCCACCTTGCAATCTAGCGGGAGGGTCCGGTGCCCCTACGAGCAGTACTTC.